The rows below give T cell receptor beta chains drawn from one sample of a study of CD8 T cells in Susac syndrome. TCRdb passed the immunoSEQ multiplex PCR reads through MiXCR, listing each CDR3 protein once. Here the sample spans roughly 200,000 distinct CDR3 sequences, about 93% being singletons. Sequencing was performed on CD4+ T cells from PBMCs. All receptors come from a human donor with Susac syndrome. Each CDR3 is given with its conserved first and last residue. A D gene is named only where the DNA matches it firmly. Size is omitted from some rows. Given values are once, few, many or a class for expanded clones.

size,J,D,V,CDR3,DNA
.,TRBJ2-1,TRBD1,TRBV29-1,CSVGTGYNEQFF,TGCAGCGTGGGGACAGGGTACAATGAGCAGTTCTTC
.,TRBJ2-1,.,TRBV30,CAWRSGLSYNEQFF,TGTGCCTGGAGAAGCGGACTCTCCTACAATGAGCAGTTCTTC
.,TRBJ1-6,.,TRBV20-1,CSAEDEVQSPLHF,TGCAGTGCCGAAGACGAGGTTCAGTCACCCCTCCACTTT
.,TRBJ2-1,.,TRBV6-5,CASSPGDEQFF,TGTGCCAGCAGCCCCGGCGATGAGCAGTTCTTC
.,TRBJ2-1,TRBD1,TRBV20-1,CSAPYGQGGNEQFF,TGCAGTGCTCCATACGGACAGGGGGGAAATGAGCAGTTCTTC
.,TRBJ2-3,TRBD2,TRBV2,CASSEELAGRDTQYF,TGTGCCAGCAGTGAAGAACTAGCGGGGAGGGATACGCAGTATTTT
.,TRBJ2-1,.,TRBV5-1,CASSLEGNNEQFF,TGCGCCAGCAGCTTGGAAGGGAACAATGAGCAGTTCTTC
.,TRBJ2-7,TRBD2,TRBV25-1,CASSDRRGLETEQYF,TGTGCCAGCAGTGATCGGAGGGGACTAGAAACCGAGCAGTACTTC
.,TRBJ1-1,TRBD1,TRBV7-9,CSEWRGQGDTEAFF,TGTTCTGAATGGCGGGGACAGGGAGACACTGAAGCTTTCTTT
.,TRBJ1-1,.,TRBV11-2,CASSQVNTEAFF,TGTGCCAGCAGCCAAGTGAACACTGAAGCTTTCTTT
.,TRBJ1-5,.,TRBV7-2,CASSLLARDNQPQHF,TGTGCCAGCAGCTTATTAGCCAGGGACAATCAGCCCCAGCATTTT
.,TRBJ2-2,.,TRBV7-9,CASSVNTGELFF,TGTGCCAGCAGCGTGAACACCGGGGAGCTGTTTTTT
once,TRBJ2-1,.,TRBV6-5,CASSYSGINEQFF,TGTGCCAGCAGTTACTCCGGCATTAATGAGCAGTTCTTC
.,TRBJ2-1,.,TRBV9,CASSVAGYSYNEQFF,TGTGCCAGCAGCGTAGCAGGATACTCCTACAATGAGCAGTTCTTC
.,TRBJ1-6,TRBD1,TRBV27,CASSWDRGSPLHF,TGTGCCAGCAGTTGGGACAGGGGGTCACCCCTCCACTTT
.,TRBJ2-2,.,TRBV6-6,CASREYTGELFF,TGTGCCAGCAGAGAGTACACCGGGGAGCTGTTTTTT
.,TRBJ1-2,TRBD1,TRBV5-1,CASRERQGIANYGYTF,TGCGCCAGCCGAGAGAGACAGGGCATCGCCAACTATGGCTACACCTTC
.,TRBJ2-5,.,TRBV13,CASSFRFGGIEETQYF,TGTGCCAGCAGCTTTCGCTTCGGGGGTATCGAGGAGACCCAGTACTTC
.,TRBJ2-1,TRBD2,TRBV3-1,CASSLSGSHNEQFF,TGTGCCAGCAGCCTTAGCGGGAGCCACAATGAGCAGTTCTTC
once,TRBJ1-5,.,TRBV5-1,CASSLGGLDQPQHF,TGCGCCAGCAGCTTGGGGGGTTTGGATCAGCCCCAGCATTTT
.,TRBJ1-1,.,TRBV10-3,CAISPGQNTEAFF,TGTGCCATCAGTCCCGGGCAGAACACTGAAGCTTTCTTT
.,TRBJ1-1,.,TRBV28,CASSSPWGSMTEAFF,TGTGCCAGCTCCAGTCCCTGGGGGAGTATGACTGAAGCTTTCTTT
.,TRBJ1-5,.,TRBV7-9,CASSSDRSGNQPQHF,TGTGCCAGCAGCTCCGACAGGAGCGGGAATCAGCCCCAGCATTTT